This T cell receptor beta chain was retrieved from a study of blood T cell repertoires in COVID-19. Study-level background: Sites in the United States, Italy and Spain provided acute and convalescent COVID-19 samples.

In the study's own analysis: Counts of nucleated cells, estimated from reference gene primer amplification, were obtained. Measured with immunoSEQ multiplex PCR; TCRdb has only the in-frame clones, and not every one. V, J and clone size reflect that table, while D and trimming were determined from the DNA. The sample carries about 200,000 clones, roughly 80% recorded once. Germline values: CDR1 SGHKS, CDR2 YYEKEE (reference sequence). The CDR3 contains 16 residues. V lost 3 bases, J lost 6 bases, and 7 bases stayed unmatched. This clone was seen a single time. The sequenced material came from peripheral blood. The chain links TRBV5-5 to TRBJ1-6; 9 bases map to TRBD1. This sequence was found in a woman aged 80 or over with acute or convalescent COVID-19. The CDR3 spells CASSSVTGGSNSPLHF. The CDR3 DNA follows: TGTGCCAGCAGCTCGGTTACAGGGGGCAGTAATTCACCCCTCCACTTT.